This TCR beta chain emerged from a study of T-cell memory formation after mild COVID-19. Study summary: In these data, TCR clusters were largely donor specific. The study, taken as a whole, reports: CD4+ bias marked clones expanding day 15 to 37, unlike balanced contracting clones.

This clonotype turned up a few times. Its antigen is undetermined. Germline CDR1 DFQATT, CDR2 SNEGSKA (reference sequence). With 3 bases clipped from V and 3 bases from J, the junction kept 7 bases outside the gene matches. This CDR3 is 15 amino acids long. 5'RACE with constant-segment primers yielded barcoded, UMI-tagged TCR alpha and TCR beta cDNA libraries. TCRdb reanalysed the 5' RACE reads using MiXCR and keeps one entry per CDR3 protein. The table includes about 68,000 distinct CDR3 sequences, approximately 15% detected once. V usage is TRBV20-1 and J usage is TRBJ2-1, with 8 bases identical to TRBD2. The clonotype originates from an adult woman who had mild COVID-19 (a few samples of this study predate the infection). Cell type and time point are not known. The sample taken for sequencing was PBMCs or a T cell subset sorted from them (not recorded which). The CDR3 sequence: CSARATSGIYNEQFF. The CDR3 DNA is TGCAGTGCTAGGGCCACTAGCGGAATCTACAATGAGCAGTTCTTC.